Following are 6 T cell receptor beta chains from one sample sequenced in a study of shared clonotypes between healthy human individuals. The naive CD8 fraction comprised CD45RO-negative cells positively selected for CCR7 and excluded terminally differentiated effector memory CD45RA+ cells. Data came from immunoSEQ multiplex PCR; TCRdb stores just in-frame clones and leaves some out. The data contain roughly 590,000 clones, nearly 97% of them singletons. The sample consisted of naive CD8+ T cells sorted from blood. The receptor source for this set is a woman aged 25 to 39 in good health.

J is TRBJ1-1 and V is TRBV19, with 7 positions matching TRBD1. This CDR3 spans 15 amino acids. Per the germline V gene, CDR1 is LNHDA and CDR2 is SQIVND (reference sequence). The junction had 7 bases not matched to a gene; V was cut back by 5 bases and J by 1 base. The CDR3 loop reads CASSVQGYRNTEAFF. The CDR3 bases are TGTGCCAGTAGTGTACAGGGGTATAGGAACACTGAAGCTTTCTTT.

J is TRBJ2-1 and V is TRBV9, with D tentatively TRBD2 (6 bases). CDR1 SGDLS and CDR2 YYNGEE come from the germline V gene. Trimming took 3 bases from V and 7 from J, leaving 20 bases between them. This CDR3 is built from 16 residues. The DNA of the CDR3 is TGTGCCAGCAGCGAACAAAGGCTAGCGAGAGATAATGAGCAGTTCTTC. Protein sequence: CASSEQRLARDNEQFF.

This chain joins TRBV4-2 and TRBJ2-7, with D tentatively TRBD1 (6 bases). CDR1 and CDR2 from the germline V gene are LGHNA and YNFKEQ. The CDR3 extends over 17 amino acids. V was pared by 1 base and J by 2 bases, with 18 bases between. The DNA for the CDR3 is TGTGCCAGCAGCCAAGGCCAGGGGATGGCAGGAACCTACGAGCAGTACTTC. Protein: CASSQGQGMAGTYEQYF.

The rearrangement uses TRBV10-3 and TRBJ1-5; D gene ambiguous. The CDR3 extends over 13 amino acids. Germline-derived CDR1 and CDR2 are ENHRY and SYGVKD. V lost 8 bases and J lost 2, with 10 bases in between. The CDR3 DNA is TGTGCCATCGCTCGGGGTGGCAATCAGCCCCAGCATTTT. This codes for CAIARGGNQPQHF.

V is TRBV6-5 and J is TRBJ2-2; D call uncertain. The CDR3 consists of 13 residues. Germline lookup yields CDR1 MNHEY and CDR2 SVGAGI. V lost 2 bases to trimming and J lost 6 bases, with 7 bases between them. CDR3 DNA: TGTGCCAGCAGTTACAACCTAGCCGGGGAGCTGTTTTTT. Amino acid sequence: CASSYNLAGELFF.

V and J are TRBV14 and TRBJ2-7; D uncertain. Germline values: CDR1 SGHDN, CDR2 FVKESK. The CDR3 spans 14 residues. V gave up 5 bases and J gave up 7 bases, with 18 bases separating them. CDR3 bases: TGTGCCAGCAGCGACCGGGTCCGTCTTAGAGAGCAGTACTTC. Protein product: CASSDRVRLREQYF. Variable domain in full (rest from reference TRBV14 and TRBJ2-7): EAGVTQFPSHSVIEKGQTVTLRCDPISGHDNLYWYRRVMGKEIKFLLHFVKESKQDESGMPNNRFLAERTGGTYSTLKVQPAELEDSGVYFCASSDRVRLREQYFGPGTRLTVT.